The 28 T cell receptor beta chains below come from one sample, sequenced in a study of blood T cell repertoires in COVID-19. Profiling relied on immunoSEQ multiplex PCR, and the TCRdb table lists in-frame clones only, not all of them. Of about 180,000 clones detected, roughly 78% appear once; the ten largest clones hold 8% to 8.5%. Sequenced material: peripheral blood. The receptors were gathered from a woman aged 60-75 years with COVID-19, enrolled during active disease.

The table lists this clone with a few counts. The chain joins TRBV6-2 or TRBV6-3 to TRBJ2-3; TRBD1 aligns across 7 bases. CDR3 length: 17 amino acids. Unmatched junction bases numbered 10, after V lost 2 bases and J lost 2 bases. The germline CDR1 and CDR2 sequences are MNHEY and SVGEGT. The CDR3 DNA follows: TGTGCCAGCAGTTACGCAGACAGGGTCCTGTACACAGATACGCAGTATTTT. Its protein is CASSYADRVLYTDTQYF.

This rearrangement joins TRBV7-3 to TRBJ2-6; 9 positions agree with TRBD1. Germline V lookup: CDR1 SGHTA, CDR2 FQGTGA. The length of the CDR3 is 21 residues. Unmatched junction bases numbered 17, after V lost 5 bases and J lost 0 bases. In DNA form, the CDR3 reads TGTGCCAGCAGCCCTACTCGACCGTCCGGGACAGGGTACTCTGGGGCCAACGTCCTGACTTTC. It translates to CASSPTRPSGTGYSGANVLTF.

This clone showed up just a few times. The V call is TRBV5-4, the J call TRBJ1-3; 7 nucleotides match TRBD1. The V gene end was trimmed by 0 bases and the J gene end by 0 bases; junction bases not matched to a gene: 3. CDR1 and CDR2 from the germline V gene are SGHNT and YYREEE (reference sequence). CDR3 length: 16 amino acids. Written as DNA, the CDR3 is TGTGCCAGCAGCTTGGACAGGGGCAGCTCTGGAAACACCATATATTTT. It is translated as CASSLDRGSSGNTIYF.

The gene calls are TRBV6-5 and TRBJ1-3, with D unclear. V lost 7 bases, J lost 3 bases, and 4 bases lay in between. The CDR3 contains 11 residues. Germline V gene data show CDR1 as MNHEY and CDR2 as SVGAGI. The chain's CDR3 is CASINGNTIYF. The CDR3 DNA follows: TGTGCCAGCATTAATGGAAACACCATATATTTT.

V is TRBV5-1 and J is TRBJ2-5; D perhaps matches TRBD2 (6 bases). Germline CDR1 and CDR2: SGHRS and YFSETQ. Trimming removed 0 bases from V and 1 base from J, with 10 bases in between. This CDR3 has 15 amino acids. The CDR3, as DNA: TGCGCCAGCAGCTTGGGACTAGTATTCCAAGAGACCCAGTACTTC. It codes for CASSLGLVFQETQYF.

This clone was counted a few times. V is TRBV29-1 and J is TRBJ1-1; D remains ambiguous. The CDR3 spans 11 residues. The germline V gene encodes CDR1 SQVTM and CDR2 ANQGSEA. With 2 bases removed from V and 6 bases from J, the gap between germline ends came to 7 bases. The CDR3 is CSVEPVAEAFF. The CDR3 DNA follows: TGCAGCGTTGAACCAGTCGCTGAAGCTTTCTTT.

The chain is built from TRBV11-1 and TRBJ1-2, with a tentative D call TRBD1 (5 bases). Trimming took off 4 bases at V and 6 bases at J, with 9 bases between the two ends. This CDR3 spans 12 amino acids. Germline loops: CDR1 SGHAT, CDR2 FQDESV (reference sequence). CDR3 sequence reads: CASSSQGHGYTF. The DNA for the CDR3 is TGTGCCAGCAGCTCCCAGGGTCATGGCTACACCTTC.

This clone was observed a handful of times. The chain is built from TRBV6-6 and TRBJ2-7; 11 bases agree with TRBD1. J lost 3 bases, V lost 4 bases, and 2 bases had no gene match. The CDR3 contains 14 residues. Germline-derived CDR1 and CDR2 are MNHNY and SVGAGI (reference sequence). In DNA form, the CDR3 reads TGTGCCAGCAGTTTCGGGACAGGGGGCTACGAGCAGTACGTC. Its translation is CASSFGTGGYEQYV.

The chain joins TRBV5-5 to TRBJ2-2; a possible D gene is TRBD1 (5 bases). Germline V CDR1 and CDR2: SGHKS, YYEKEE (reference sequence). Trimming cost V 4 bases and J 5 bases, with 18 bases left between them. The CDR3 spans 16 residues. CDR3 in amino acids: CASSPNPRQTTGELFF. The CDR3 DNA follows: TGTGCCAGCAGCCCAAACCCCAGACAGACTACCGGGGAGCTGTTTTTT.

The chain is built from TRBV7-3 and TRBJ1-2, with D unclear. Trimming shortened V by 5 bases and J by 6 bases, and 16 bases separated the two germline ends. Per the germline V gene, CDR1 is SGHTA and CDR2 is FQGTGA. This CDR3 contains 14 residues. CDR3 nucleotide sequence: TGTGCCAGCAGCCCCCGCGGGAGGTCTGATGGCTACACCTTC. It is translated as CASSPRGRSDGYTF.

This sequence joins TRBV18 and TRBJ1-3, with D possibly matching TRBD1 (5 bases). CDR1 and CDR2 (germline): KGHSH, LQKENI. V lost 1 base, J lost 4 bases, and 20 bases lay in between. This CDR3 contains 18 residues. CDR3 in amino acids: CASSPQPRTGVMGNTIYF. The CDR3 DNA sequence: TGTGCCAGCTCACCACAGCCCAGGACGGGGGTGATGGGAAACACCATATATTTT.

V and J are TRBV28 and TRBJ1-4, with 9 bases matching TRBD1. V shed 2 bases, J shed 8 bases, and the junction held 3 bases outside the gene matches. Germline V CDR1 and CDR2: MDHEN, SYDVKM. The CDR3 runs 14 residues. The CDR3 nucleotides read TGTGCCAGCAGTTTAGGGGACAGGGAAGAAAAACTGTTTTTT. Residues: CASSLGDREEKLFF.

CDR3 sequence: CASSQTTVGTDTQYF. The CDR3 DNA follows: TGTGCCAGCAGCCAGACTACCGTCGGCACAGATACGCAGTATTTT. V gene TRBV7-2 combines with J gene TRBJ2-3; TRBD2 might be the D (5 bases). With 5 bases removed from V and 1 base from J, the gap between germline ends came to 13 bases. Per germline, CDR1 SGHTA and CDR2 FQGNSA. This CDR3 region has 15 residues.

The J gene is TRBJ1-3, the V gene TRBV7-2; D remains unclear. V shed 5 bases and J shed 0 bases, with 11 bases lying between them. The CDR3 spans 15 residues. Germline loops: CDR1 SGHTA, CDR2 FQGNSA. The CDR3 DNA sequence: TGTGCCAGCAGCCCCGCGATTGGCTCTGGAAACACCATATATTTT. It is translated as CASSPAIGSGNTIYF.

The CDR3 nucleotides are TGTGCCAGCAGTTACGTGGGGAGAGTAAGGAAGACCCAGTACTTC. This gives the protein CASSYVGRVRKTQYF. The V call is TRBV6-5, the J call TRBJ2-5, with D possibly TRBD2 on 5 matching bases. Germline values: CDR1 MNHEY, CDR2 SVGAGI. The CDR3 runs to 15 residues. The V end lost 2 bases, the J end lost 6 bases, and 16 bases lay between the germline ends.

The chain links TRBV6-5 to TRBJ2-5; D is perhaps TRBD2 (6 bases). The CDR3 length is 13 residues. The ends were cut back, 6 bases at V and 5 bases at J, with 13 bases in the middle. The germline CDR1 and CDR2 sequences are MNHEY and SVGAGI. The CDR3 spells CASRGLEVETQYF. The CDR3 DNA follows: TGTGCCAGCAGGGGACTGGAGGTGGAGACCCAGTACTTC.

The chain employs TRBV5-4 and TRBJ1-2; 7 nucleotides line up with TRBD1. This CDR3 is built from 15 residues. V trimming: 4 bases; J trimming: 2 bases; junction bases outside the gene matches: 8. From germline, CDR1 is SGHNT and CDR2 YYREEE (reference sequence). The CDR3 DNA sequence: TGTGCCAGCAGCACCGGGGACAGACTAAACTATGGCTACACCTTC. As protein: CASSTGDRLNYGYTF.

This clone was detected ten times or more. The CDR3 reads CASSVGGVNSPLHF. The CDR3 nucleotides are TGTGCCAGCAGTGTAGGGGGCGTGAATTCACCCCTCCACTTT. The rearrangement joins TRBV28 to TRBJ1-6; 7 bases match TRBD1. Germline values: CDR1 MDHEN, CDR2 SYDVKM. Germline trimming cut 5 bases from V and 7 bases from J; bases unmatched to any gene: 5. The length of the CDR3 is 14 residues.

This clone was picked up a small number of times. CDR3 residues: CASSETSGTTYEQYF. The CDR3 DNA is TGTGCCAGCAGCGAGACTAGCGGGACTACCTACGAGCAGTACTTC. The chain couples TRBV11-2 to TRBJ2-7; 11 nucleotides agree with TRBD2. With 5 bases clipped from V and 2 bases from J, the junction kept 5 bases outside the gene matches. Germline V CDR1 and CDR2: SGHAT, FQNNGV. This CDR3 is built from 15 residues. The variable domain in full, with the rest retrieved from reference TRBV11-2 and TRBJ2-7, is EAGVAQSPRYKIIEKRQSVAFWCNPISGHATLYWYQQILGQGPKLLIQFQNNGVVDDSQLPKDRFSAERLKGVDSTLKIQPAKLEDSAVYLCASSETSGTTYEQYFGPGTRLTVT.

This chain connects TRBV7-2 to TRBJ2-3; 10 positions agree with TRBD2. The CDR3 runs 15 residues. Germline-derived CDR1 and CDR2 are SGHTA and FQGNSA. Trimming took 3 bases from V and 3 from J; bases not matched to a gene: 3. The chain's CDR3 is CASSFPSGGTDTQYF. The DNA of the CDR3 is TGTGCCAGCAGCTTCCCTAGCGGGGGAACAGATACGCAGTATTTT.

The chain employs TRBV5-1 and TRBJ1-2, with TRBD1 identical over 7 bases. There are 15 residues in the CDR3. Trimming took 5 bases from V and 0 from J; bases not matched to a gene: 7. Germline CDR1 is SGHRS and CDR2 is YFSETQ. In DNA, the CDR3 is TGCGCCAGCAGGAAAGGACAGGATTCTAACTATGGCTACACCTTC. Translation gives CASRKGQDSNYGYTF. The whole variable domain, filled in from reference TRBV5-1 and TRBJ1-2, reads KAGVTQTPRYLIKTRGQQVTLSCSPISGHRSVSWYQQTPGQGLQFLFEYFSETQRNKGNFPGRFSGRQFSNSRSEMNVSTLELGDSALYLCASRKGQDSNYGYTFGSGTRLTVV.

This chain uses TRBV15 with TRBJ1-1; possibly TRBD1 for D (5 bases). The CDR3 is 16 amino acids. Germline loops: CDR1 LNHNV, CDR2 YYDKDF (reference sequence). Trimming left V 3 bases short and J 2 bases short, with 16 bases between. The CDR3 loop is CATSSLIRGGNTEAFF. Written as DNA, the CDR3 is TGTGCCACCAGCAGTTTGATAAGGGGCGGTAACACTGAAGCTTTCTTT. Together with reference TRBV15 and TRBJ1-1, the CDR3 gives the full variable domain: DAMVIQNPRYQVTQFGKPVTLSCSQTLNHNVMYWYQQKSSQAPKLLFHYYDKDFNNEADTPDNFQSRRPNTSFCFLDIRSPGLGDTAMYLCATSSLIRGGNTEAFFGQGTRLTVV.

In its sample, this clone was seen once. The chain combines TRBV6-6 with TRBJ1-5, with 10 bases matching TRBD1. The CDR3 spans 14 residues. V lost 5 bases and J lost 9; bases outside the gene matches: 7. Germline V lookup: CDR1 MNHNY, CDR2 SVGAGI (reference sequence). CDR3 DNA sequence: TGTGCCAGCAGTCCCCCGGGACAGGGGACGCCCCAGCATTTT. Translated: CASSPPGQGTPQHF.

There are a few counts of this clone. The V gene is TRBV24-1, the J gene TRBJ1-1; no clear D. Per germline, CDR1 KGHDR and CDR2 SFDVKD. Between the trimmed V and J ends, which lost 7 bases and 4 bases, there was a span of 18 bases. The CDR3 spans 15 residues. The CDR3 loop reads CATRADPGSGTEAFF. CDR3 DNA: TGTGCCACCAGGGCAGACCCGGGGTCGGGCACTGAAGCTTTCTTT.

The V gene is TRBV5-4, the J gene TRBJ1-1, with a tentative D call TRBD1 (6 bases). The germline CDR1 and CDR2 sequences are SGHNT and YYREEE (reference sequence). This CDR3 is built from 15 residues. V gave up 3 bases and J gave up 4 bases, with 16 bases separating them. CDR3 sequence reads: CASSWGGQGGTEAFF. Written as DNA, the CDR3 is TGTGCCAGCAGCTGGGGGGGGCAGGGAGGCACTGAAGCTTTCTTT.

This rearrangement joins TRBV6-2 or TRBV6-3 to TRBJ2-3, with 10 nucleotides matching TRBD2. Germline lookup yields CDR1 MNHEY and CDR2 SVGEGT. The CDR3 length is 17 residues. V was pared by 2 bases and J by 4 bases, with 9 bases of the junction left unmatched. The CDR3 DNA is TGTGCCAGCAGTTACACTAGCGGGAACGGCCTAGCAGATACGCAGTATTTT. Residues: CASSYTSGNGLADTQYF.

This rearrangement joins TRBV7-3 to TRBJ2-1; 9 bases align to TRBD2. CDR1 and CDR2 from the germline V gene are SGHTA and FQGTGA. CDR3 size: 15 residues. The trim removed 5 bases at V and 6 bases at J, leaving 8 bases unmatched. This CDR3 reads CASSQLAGSGNEQFF. In DNA, the CDR3 is TGTGCCAGCAGCCAGCTAGCGGGATCTGGCAATGAGCAGTTCTTC.

This sequence joins TRBV12-3 or TRBV12-4 and TRBJ2-7, with D possibly matching TRBD2 (5 bases). The CDR3 covers 13 residues. Trimming took 3 bases from V and 6 from J, leaving 12 bases between them. The CDR3 protein is CASSLPGGGEQYF. Written as DNA, the CDR3 is TGTGCCAGCAGTTTGCCAGGAGGCGGCGAGCAGTACTTC.